A selection of T cell receptor beta chains follows, all from one sample in a study of cytomegalovirus exposure and HLA in healthy donors. This table comes from immunoSEQ multiplex PCR, and its TCRdb copy is limited to in-frame clones, with some not included. The sample has 100,000 to 150,000 clones, 81% seen once. The sequenced sample was PBMCs. All receptors come from a man aged 18 to 29 in good health and CMV-seronegative. The CDR3 runs from the conserved cysteine through the conserved F or W. D genes are given only for firm matches. The size entry is marked missing in some rows and otherwise reads once, few, many or a size class.

TRBV12-5	TRBJ2-3	16	TRBD2	once	TGTGCTAGTGGTTTACTAGCGAGGCTCAGCACAGATACGCAGTATTTT	CASGLLARLSTDTQYF
TRBV5-1	TRBJ2-1	19	TRBD2	NA	TGCGCCAGCAGCGGGACTAGCGGGGGGGCCCTTCGTCTCTACAATGAGCAGTTCTTC	CASSGTSGGALRLYNEQFF
TRBV25-1	TRBJ1-2	12	NA	NA	TGTGCCAGCAGCAATATTGGCCATGGCTACACCTTC	CASSNIGHGYTF
TRBV12-5	TRBJ2-3	14	NA	NA	TGTGCTAGTGGTTCGGAGAGAATTGGAGATACGCAGTATTTT	CASGSERIGDTQYF
TRBV15	TRBJ2-7	17	NA	NA	TGTGCCACCAGCAGAGAGGAGGCCGGGACTGCAGCCTACGAGCAGTACTTC	CATSREEAGTAAYEQYF
TRBV28	TRBJ1-6	17	NA	once	TGTGCCAGCGCATCCCCACCGACCGGGATCCTTAATTCACCCCTCCACTTT	CASASPPTGILNSPLHF
TRBV28	TRBJ1-2	12	NA	few	TGTGCCAGCACCCTGGGAGGCTATGGCTACACCTTC	CASTLGGYGYTF
TRBV5-1	TRBJ1-1	15	NA	NA	TGCGCCAGCAGCTTGGCCCGAGGGCTCTTCACTGAAGCTTTCTTT	CASSLARGLFTEAFF
TRBV11-2	TRBJ1-2	15	NA	NA	TGTGCCAGCGGAGGGCCGGGACCGAGTAACTATGGCTACACCTTC	CASGGPGPSNYGYTF
TRBV28	TRBJ1-1	14	NA	NA	TGTGCCAGCACGACACAGGGAGGGGGGGGGTTGGTTTTCTTT	CASTTQGGGGLVFF
TRBV5-1	TRBJ2-7	16	TRBD1	NA	TGCGCCAGCAGCTACCCGGCGACAGGGGGCCGCTTCGAGCAGTACTTC	CASSYPATGGRFEQYF
TRBV30	TRBJ1-2	14	TRBD1	NA	TGTGCCTCCCTGGGGCCAGGGGGTAACTATGGCTACACCTTC	CASLGPGGNYGYTF
TRBV6-5	TRBJ2-7	13	TRBD1	NA	TGTGCCAGCAGACGGGGACAGCCCTACGAGCAGTACTTC	CASRRGQPYEQYF
TRBV7-2	TRBJ1-5	14	TRBD1	NA	TGTGCCAGCAGCCCAGAGACAGGGGAAAAGCCCCAGCATTTT	CASSPETGEKPQHF
TRBV9	TRBJ2-7	15	TRBD1	NA	TGTGCCAGCAGCGTAGGGACAGGGGGCACCTACGAGCAGTACTTC	CASSVGTGGTYEQYF
TRBV4-3	TRBJ2-5	13	NA	few	TGCGCCAGCAGCCCGGGGGTCCAAGAGACCCAGTACTTC	CASSPGVQETQYF
TRBV6-5	TRBJ1-1	13	TRBD1	few	TGTGCCAGCAGGAAGACAGGGGGCACTGAAGCTTTCTTT	CASRKTGGTEAFF
TRBV28	TRBJ2-4	14	NA	NA	TGTGCCAGCAGTTTTGGAGTAGCTAGGCCGTCGGAGTACTTC	CASSFGVARPSEYF
TRBV28	TRBJ1-3	13	NA	NA	TGTGCCAGCATTCGCGCGGGGGGAAACACCATATATTTT	CASIRAGGNTIYF
TRBV5-6	TRBJ1-2	11	NA	NA	TGTGCCAGCAGCGAGGGAAACGGCTACACCTTC	CASSEGNGYTF
TRBV10-3	TRBJ2-7	12	NA	NA	TGTGCCATCAGTGGGACATCCTACGAGCAGTACTTC	CAISGTSYEQYF
TRBV6-5	TRBJ2-3	16	TRBD2	NA	TGTGCCAGCAGTTCCCCCGGTCGGGGGAGGGTCGATACGCAGTATTTT	CASSSPGRGRVDTQYF
TRBV28	TRBJ1-3	14	NA	NA	TGTGCCAGCAGTTTTAGCGGCACTGGAAACACCATATATTTT	CASSFSGTGNTIYF
TRBV10-1	TRBJ2-2	13	TRBD1	NA	TGCGCCAGCAGTGGCAGGGGGTCCGGGGAGCTGTTTTTT	CASSGRGSGELFF
TRBV9	TRBJ1-1	12	TRBD1	NA	TGTGCCAGCAGCGGACAGGGCGCTGAAGCTTTCTTT	CASSGQGAEAFF
TRBV5-4	TRBJ2-5	15	TRBD2	NA	TGTGCCAGCACCCAGATTAGCGGGGGGGCAGAGACCCAGTACTTC	CASTQISGGAETQYF
TRBV12-1	TRBJ1-3	15	NA	NA	TGTGCCAGCAGATCCCGAGGGGACAGAGGAAACACCATATATTTT	CASRSRGDRGNTIYF
TRBV27	TRBJ2-2	13	NA	NA	TGTGCCAGCAGTTTGTTAGAGGCCGGGGAGCTGTTTTTT	CASSLLEAGELFF
TRBV5-5	TRBJ2-7	18	TRBD2	NA	TGTGCCAGCAGCTTTGAAGGAATAGCGGGGCCTAAGCCCTTCGAGCAGTACTTC	CASSFEGIAGPKPFEQYF
TRBV5-6	TRBJ1-5	14	NA	NA	TGTGCCAGCAGCGGCAGTTATAGCAATCAGCCCCAGCATTTT	CASSGSYSNQPQHF
TRBV6-5	TRBJ1-1	13	NA	NA	TGTGCCAGCAGGAACACAAGAAACACTGAAGCTTTCTTT	CASRNTRNTEAFF
TRBV5-1	TRBJ2-3	15	TRBD1	once	TGCGCCAGCCGACTACAGGGGGGTAGCACAGATACGCAGTATTTT	CASRLQGGSTDTQYF
TRBV28	TRBJ1-4	13	NA	NA	TGTGCCAGTCGAGGACACAATAATGAAAAACTGTTTTTT	CASRGHNNEKLFF
TRBV13	TRBJ1-1	14	NA	NA	TGTGCCAGCAGCTTATGGATTGCGGGGTGGCAAACTTTCTTT	CASSLWIAGWQTFF
TRBV2	TRBJ2-3	12	NA	few	TGTGCCAGCAGGGGTCAGCGGGATACGCAGTATTTT	CASRGQRDTQYF
TRBV27	TRBJ2-5	13	NA	NA	TGTGCCAGCAGTTCGTGGTCGGGAGAGACCCAGTACTTC	CASSSWSGETQYF
TRBV9	TRBJ1-4	13	NA	NA	TGTGCCAGCAGCCGGCGGGGAGGTGAAAAACTGTTTTTT	CASSRRGGEKLFF
TRBV30	TRBJ1-4	14	TRBD1	NA	TGTGCCTGGAGTGAGGGACAGGAAGGAGGAAAACTGTTTTTT	CAWSEGQEGGKLFF
TRBV5-1	TRBJ1-3	15	NA	NA	TGCGCCAGCAGCTTGGCGGCGGGAACTGGAAACACCATATATTTT	CASSLAAGTGNTIYF
TRBV2	TRBJ1-5	14	TRBD1	NA	TGTGCCAGCAGTACGACAGGGTTAAGTCAGCCCCAGCATTTT	CASSTTGLSQPQHF
TRBV29-1	TRBJ1-1	14	NA	NA	TGCAGCGGGAAAGGAGGGGCCGTTGGAGCTGAAGCTTTCTTT	CSGKGGAVGAEAFF
TRBV2	TRBJ1-1	14	NA	NA	TGTGCCAGCAGTGAAGGATACAGGGACACTGAAGCTTTCTTT	CASSEGYRDTEAFF
TRBV25-1	TRBJ1-4	16	TRBD1	NA	TGTGCCAGCAGTGATCCACCGGGACAGTCTAATGAAAAACTGTTTTTT	CASSDPPGQSNEKLFF
TRBV7-2	TRBJ2-4	15	TRBD2	NA	TGTGCCAGCAGCCAGGACGTCAGCGGGGGAAACATTCAGTACTTC	CASSQDVSGGNIQYF
TRBV7-6	TRBJ1-2	15	TRBD1	NA	TGTGCCAGCAGCCCGAGGGACAGGGAAATGCATGGCTACACCTTC	CASSPRDREMHGYTF
TRBV7-2	TRBJ2-6	14	TRBD1	NA	TGTGCCAGCAGCTTGGGACAGCCAGCCAACGTCCTGACTTTC	CASSLGQPANVLTF
TRBV2	TRBJ1-1	15	TRBD1	NA	TGTGCCAGCACCCTTCGACAGGGAGAGGCCGCTGAAGCTTTCTTT	CASTLRQGEAAEAFF